This T cell receptor beta chain was captured by sequencing in a study of technical replicates of blood from several donors. Only in-frame clones appear in the TCRdb table, and some are missing; sequencing was by immunoSEQ multiplex PCR. Among about 84,000 clones listed, almost 98% were seen once. The V gene lost 6 bases and the J gene lost 3 bases, with 14 bases spanning the gap. The CDR3 contains 14 residues. Germline V gives CDR1 MDHEN, CDR2 SYDVKM. The chain carries TRBV28 and TRBJ1-2; maybe TRBD1 (5 bases). The receptor's source is a human donor in good health. Sequenced: T cells isolated from PBMCs. CDR3 residues: CASRGGFRYYGYTF. The CDR3 DNA is TGTGCCAGCAGGGGGGGGTTTAGGTACTATGGCTACACCTTC.